This T cell receptor beta chain stems from a study of blood T cell repertoires in COVID-19. This CDR3 has 13 amino acids. After removal of 3 bases from V and 5 bases from J, the junction contained 7 bases not matched to a gene. The germline V gene has CDR1 GTSNPN and CDR2 SVGIG (reference sequence). Clones were read by immunoSEQ multiplex PCR, and TCRdb kept only the in-frame ones, dropping some. The sample consists of around 200,000 clones, around 83% of them appearing once. The source of this sequence is a woman older than 75 in a cohort sampled during active or convalescent COVID-19. The source material was peripheral blood. V usage is TRBV30 and J usage is TRBJ2-7; 7 nucleotides match TRBD2. DNA of the CDR3: TGTGCCTGGAGCGGACTAGAGGACAACGAGCAGTACTTC. Protein product: CAWSGLEDNEQYF.